The clone carrying this TCR beta chain came up a few times. The data derive from a study of T cells in Graves' hyperthyroidism and ophthalmopathy. Study background: Peripheral blood was acquired at first diagnosis, ahead of any therapy whatsoever.

Germline trimming cut 3 bases from V and 7 bases from J; bases unmatched to any gene: 13. This CDR3 has 18 amino acids. CDR1 and CDR2 (germline): SGHTA, FQGTGA. The study excluded patients with uncontrolled infection, other autoimmune disease, pregnancy or lactation. PBMCs were sourced from approximately 9 ml fresh peripheral blood. RNA transcripts were the template for amplifying TCR beta CDR3 regions. TCR CDR3 regions were first amplified by RT-PCR with HTBI primers. TCRdb itself ran the multiplex PCR reads through MiXCR, one entry per CDR3 protein. The data show under 400,000 distinct CDR3 sequences, around 25% seen once.

The receptor's source is a man aged 50-60 years with Graves' hyperthyroidism. The sequencing sample was made of blood. V gene TRBV7-3 combines with J gene TRBJ2-1; 12 bases are shared with TRBD2. CDR3 protein: CASSFGTSGFGGENEQFF. The CDR3 bases are TGTGCCAGCAGCTTCGGGACTAGCGGGTTTGGGGGGGAAAATGAGCAGTTCTTC. Supplemented by reference TRBV7-3 and TRBJ2-1, the full variable domain reads GAGVSQTPSNKVTEKGKYVELRCDPISGHTALYWYRQSLGQGPEFLIYFQGTGAADDSGLPNDRFFAVRPEGSVSTLKIQRTERGDSAVYLCASSFGTSGFGGENEQFFGPGTRLTVL.